The entry below gives a single T cell receptor beta chain sequence along with its context. The sample belongs to a study of T cell changes during pregnancy in multiple sclerosis. TCRdb's copy holds only in-frame clones and misses some; the assay was immunoSEQ multiplex PCR. The profile shows approximately 41,000 clones, 85% to 90% of them singletons. This TCR was sampled from a female donor with multiple sclerosis, enrolled in a pregnancy study. The sequencing here drew on CD4+ T cells from peripheral blood mononuclear cells, taken in the second trimester of pregnancy.

This CDR3 reads CASSPGTGSLYGYTF. Written as DNA, the CDR3 is TGCGCCAGCAGCCCAGGGACAGGGAGTCTATATGGCTACACCTTC. This rearrangement joins TRBV5-1 to TRBJ1-2; 9 nucleotides match TRBD1. V trimming: 4 bases; J trimming: 5 bases; junction bases outside the gene matches: 9. Germline-derived CDR1 and CDR2 are SGHRS and YFSETQ. This CDR3 has 15 amino acids.